These 9 T cell receptor beta chains came from one sample sequenced in a study of blood T cell repertoires in COVID-19. Measured with immunoSEQ multiplex PCR; TCRdb has only the in-frame clones, and not every one. In the table there are more than 150,000 clones, about 90% of which are singletons. Sequenced sample: peripheral blood. These TCRs come from a man in his forties with active or convalescent COVID-19.

This rearrangement joins TRBV28 to TRBJ1-2; TRBD1 matches 8 bases. There are 13 residues in the CDR3. Unmatched junction bases numbered 2, after V lost 4 bases and J lost 4 bases. Germline V gives CDR1 MDHEN, CDR2 SYDVKM. For the CDR3, the DNA is TGTGCCAGCAGTTCCACAGGGGGCTATGGCTACACCTTC. Translating gives CASSSTGGYGYTF.

The chain employs TRBV24-1 and TRBJ1-1; D ambiguous. Trimming shortened V by 1 base and J by 11 bases, and 10 bases separated the two germline ends. The CDR3 loop spans 12 amino acids. CDR1 is KGHDR and CDR2 is SFDVKD in the germline V gene. The CDR3 nucleotides read TGTGCCACCAGTGATTTTCGGGGTATGGCTTTCTTT. It specifies CATSDFRGMAFF.

In its sample, this clone was seen once. J is TRBJ2-3 and V is TRBV24-1, with a weak D call TRBD1 (6 bases). This CDR3 has 15 residues. The V end lost 4 bases, the J end lost 6 bases, and 16 bases lay between the germline ends. Germline V lookup: CDR1 KGHDR, CDR2 SFDVKD. CDR3 sequence reads: CATSDPQGSGDTQYF. CDR3 DNA: TGTGCCACCAGTGACCCCCAGGGGTCAGGCGATACGCAGTATTTT.

This clone occurred once. This chain joins TRBV7-9 and TRBJ1-3; possible D gene TRBD1, 6 bases. V was pared by 1 base and J by 0 bases, with 7 bases between. The CDR3 extends over 15 amino acids. The germline V gene has CDR1 SEHNR and CDR2 FQNEAQ (reference sequence). The CDR3 here is CASSLGDISGNTIYF. In DNA form, the CDR3 reads TGTGCCAGCAGCTTAGGGGACATCTCTGGAAACACCATATATTTT.

This chain joins TRBV5-6 and TRBJ2-3, with D perhaps matching TRBD2 (6 bases). Germline V CDR1 and CDR2: SGHDT, YYEEEE. This CDR3 is 15 amino acids long. Trimming took 2 bases from V and 1 from J, leaving 11 bases between them. The CDR3 DNA reads as TGTGCCAGCAGCTTTGGGGGGTTGGGCACAGATACGCAGTATTTT. Its protein product is CASSFGGLGTDTQYF.

V and J are TRBV10-2 and TRBJ2-3, with 10 bases fitting TRBD2. V trimming: 8 bases; J trimming: 2 bases; junction bases outside the gene matches: 10. The CDR3 has 16 amino acids. Germline V gene sequence: CDR1 WSHSY, CDR2 SAAADI. Written as DNA, the CDR3 is TGCGCCAGCCGTAGGACTAGCGGACCCAACACAGATACGCAGTATTTT. It is translated as CASRRTSGPNTDTQYF.

The gene calls are TRBV10-3 and TRBJ2-2, with D possibly TRBD2 on 5 matching bases. CDR1 and CDR2 from the germline V gene are ENHRY and SYGVKD. V lost 7 bases and J lost 6, with 15 bases in between. The CDR3 runs 14 residues. CDR3: CAINLLGPAGELFF. DNA of the CDR3: TGTGCCATCAACCTACTAGGTCCCGCCGGGGAGCTGTTTTTT.

The chain combines TRBV5-1 with TRBJ1-2; possible D gene TRBD1, 5 bases. From germline, CDR1 is SGHRS and CDR2 YFSETQ. V shed 1 base and J shed 4 bases, with 14 bases lying between them. The CDR3 is 15 residues long. The CDR3 coding sequence is TGCGCCAGCAGCTTGTCCCCAGGGCCTGGCTATGGCTACACCTTC. Translation: CASSLSPGPGYGYTF.

The chain uses TRBV21-1 and TRBJ1-6. TRBV21-1 is designated a pseudogene. This CDR3 contains 17 residues. The CDR3: CASSKAQRNYYNSPLHF. The CDR3 DNA sequence: TGTGCCAGCAGCAAAGCGCAGAGGAATTACTATAATTCACCCCTCCACTTT.